The T cell receptor beta chain under discussion was sequenced for a study of response to subunit inactivated influenza vaccine. General observations from the study: Only a handful of new T cells, the authors suggested, are recruited with each seasonal influenza vaccination.

TCRdb analysed the RT-PCR reads with MiXCR anew, one entry per CDR3 protein. The data show about 190,000 distinct CDR3 sequences, with around an eighth seen just once and approximately 27% held by the top ten. Germline assignment: CDR1 SGHTA and CDR2 FQGNSA. The CDR3 contains 15 residues. V was clipped by 5 bases and J by 3 bases; unmatched bases: 6. This clonotype was counted many times. Its antigen remains unknown. The sample in question was CD8+ T cells sorted from PBMCs, obtained roughly 5 days after vaccination. The origin of this receptor is a middle-aged man who received an inactivated influenza vaccine. The rearrangement links TRBV7-2 to TRBJ1-1; 10 bases match TRBD1. CDR3 sequence (DNA): TGTGCCAGCAGCCGGACAGGGGGTTGGTACACTGAAGCTTTCTTT. It codes for CASSRTGGWYTEAFF.